Detailed here is one T cell receptor (beta chain). What it binds is unknown. Germline assignment: CDR1 SGHAT and CDR2 FQNNGV. The V end was cut by 5 bases, the J end by 1 base, with 11 bases between. The CDR3 totals 15 residues. The PCR employed 60 Vbeta primers together with 13 Jbeta primers. Generated by immunoSEQ multiplex PCR, the TCRdb table keeps only in-frame clones and is missing some. The sample lists approximately 210,000 clones; over 60% were seen once. The data were taken from a study of cytomegalovirus exposure and HLA in healthy donors. Points from the study as a whole: Investigators reported 150 to 200 TCR beta chains as tied to cytomegalovirus. No immune exposure information besides CMV serostatus was available. A later analysis linked a missense DCLRE1C variant to TCR beta V- and J-gene trimming. Cytomegalovirus status was reportedly diagnosed by the classifier with high specificity and sensitivity.

The sample consisted of PBMCs. This chain joins TRBV11-2 and TRBJ2-2; TRBD2 is a possible D gene (5 bases). The TCR sequence derives from a male donor in good health and CMV-seronegative. Written as DNA, the CDR3 is TGTGCCAGCAGCCACGGCCGGGGGAACACCGGGGAGCTGTTTTTT. Translated, it gives CASSHGRGNTGELFF.